This TCR beta chain derives from a study of TIL therapy for anti-PD-1-resistant metastatic lung cancer (dated by TCRdb to about 2021). About the investigation overall: Enrolled patients had a median age of around 58 years (range roughly 35-85) and a median tumor PD-L1 proportion score of roughly 6%. T cell receptor beta sequencing of tumor and peripheral blood served to follow clonotypes across the tumor, the expanded TIL product, and serial blood samples. Across the cohort, whole-exome sequencing showed a median non-synonymous tumor mutation burden of less than 1.7 mutations per megabase. Most of the cohort had lung adenocarcinoma, a handful of tumors were EGFR-mutant and two were ALK-rearranged, and half of the patients were current or former smokers. Results the study describes overall, beyond this receptor: High clonal turnover was observed in TIL culture, with many enriched product clones not detected in the baseline tumor, which suggested clonal contraction rather than faithful expansion. The study protocol defined all tumor marker inferences as exploratory. The cohort was highly selected, including more treatment-naive, never-smoker and oncogene-addicted patients than is typical, which limits generalizability. Higher clonality and lower diversity were observed in expanded TIL cultures than in baseline intratumoral T cells (median clonality approximately 6% vs 31%, p < 0.0001).

From its cysteine to its phenylalanine, the CDR3 spans 13 amino acids. The entry retains the CDR3 DNA only, 39 bases that are in frame from base 1. The CDR1 and CDR2 encoded by the germline V gene (reference sequence) are SSHAT and FNYEAQ. Trimming removed 5 bases from V and 1 base from J, leaving 9 bases between the germline ends. This clone was detected only a few times. The antigen it binds to is not known. Nothing much larger sits one base from this clone, and base qualities are not available. TCR beta CDR3 regions were amplified from genomic DNA with the immunoSEQ v3 hsTCRB kit using bias-controlled multiplex PCR. An Illumina NextSeq 500 was used to sequence the TCR libraries, reaching around 2.1 million read pairs at survey level or about 5-6.5 million at deep level. In the paper's pipeline: V, D and J genes were assigned, non-productive sequences were removed, and clonality was reported by immunoSEQ Analyzer software. To compare repertoires between infused TIL and blood, productive Simpson clonality was used along with the Morisita overlap index of productive TRB rearrangements. TCRdb limited this immuneACCESS table to in-frame rearrangements with V and J called. A share of clones is missing; checked studies link under half to unresolved V genes, and the rest is unexplained. V and J calls and clone size are as listed in that table; D and trimming were resolved from the DNA. In all, the sample holds 12,000 or so clones, and roughly 60% of those were seen once. Clones ranked in the top ten supply around 7.4% of the sample.

The sample's time point label, in plain terms: pre-treatment sample, taken before nivolumab and TIL therapy. The baseline tumor samples were excised metastases, mostly pleural nodules or supraclavicular lymph nodes, taken from the same resection that was used to grow TIL. Tumors were harvested before any PD-1/PD-L1 blockade; patients then received nivolumab, and those progressing received lymphodepletion, expanded TIL infusion and IL-2. Adults with stage 4 NSCLC were enrolled in a dual-center phase I trial from October 2017 to early 2020. The samples were obtained from a phase I trial that was single-arm and open-label and tested tumor-infiltrating lymphocyte therapy combined with nivolumab in advanced non-small cell lung cancer. Portions of each resected tumor were snap-frozen in liquid nitrogen and were stored at -80 degrees C. Tumor regions of interest were selected on H&E sections by laser-capture macrodissection, were pulverized into 15 mg aliquots, and were extracted with Qiagen Allprep kits.

The sequence derives from a person aged 25-85 years with non-small cell lung cancer. The sequence joins TRBV7-7 to TRBJ2-7, with TRBD1 as a weak D call on 5 bases. This material consisted of tumor tissue, taken at baseline. The DNA is as follows: TGTGCCAGCAGCCTGGACATTTCCTACGAGCAGTACTTC. It is translated as CASSLDISYEQYF. Extended through the reference TRBV7-7 and TRBJ2-7 proteins, this CDR3 yields the full variable domain: GAGVSQSPRYKVTKRGQDVTLRCDPISSHATLYWYQQALGQGPEFLTYFNYEAQPDKSGLPSDRFSAERPEGSISTLTIQRTEQRDSAMYRCASSLDISYEQYFGPGTRLTVT.